These 23 T cell receptor beta chains came from one sample sequenced in a study of T cell changes during pregnancy in multiple sclerosis. This table comes from immunoSEQ multiplex PCR, and its TCRdb copy is limited to in-frame clones, with some not included. The sample has 13,000 or so clones; approximately 91% are singletons. Sample: CD8+ T cells from peripheral blood mononuclear cells, taken in the first trimester of pregnancy. These receptors came from a female donor with multiple sclerosis, enrolled in a pregnancy study.

This chain uses TRBV27 with TRBJ2-7; 8 nucleotides match TRBD1. The CDR3 length is 17 residues. J gave up 4 bases and V 4 bases, and 15 bases lay outside the gene matches. Germline V gene data show CDR1 as MNHEY and CDR2 as SMNVEV (reference sequence). CDR3 coding DNA: TGTGCCAGCAGTTCTCACCCCGGGACAGGAATGTTTTACGAGCAGTACTTC. Its protein product is CASSSHPGTGMFYEQYF.

V gene TRBV27 combines with J gene TRBJ2-7; possible D gene TRBD2, 5 bases. In germline, CDR1 is MNHEY, CDR2 SMNVEV (reference sequence). The CDR3 runs to 14 residues. V shed 3 bases and J shed 3 bases, with 12 bases lying between them. CDR3 residues: CASSLGGRHYEQYF. The CDR3 DNA is TGTGCCAGCAGTTTGGGCGGGCGCCACTACGAGCAGTACTTC.

The V call is TRBV6-1, the J call TRBJ1-5; 7 bases fit TRBD1. Germline values: CDR1 MNHNS, CDR2 SASEGT. After removal of 6 bases from V and 5 bases from J, the junction contained 10 bases not matched to a gene. The CDR3 runs to 15 residues. CDR3 DNA sequence: TGTGCCAGCAGGGCAGGACCCAGGGGGGATCAGCCCCAGCATTTT. Amino acid sequence: CASRAGPRGDQPQHF.

The chain links TRBV5-6 to TRBJ2-5; TRBD1 matches at 10 bases. J was trimmed by 5 bases and V by 2 bases; bases with no gene match: 9. Germline V gene sequence: CDR1 SGHDT, CDR2 YYEEEE. This CDR3 has 16 amino acids. As DNA, the CDR3 is TGTGCCAGCAGCTTTGAACCGGGACAGGGGTACGAGACCCAGTACTTC. Translating it yields CASSFEPGQGYETQYF.

CDR3 sequence (DNA): TGTGCCAGCAGCCTAGGGGTCCAGGGGGACATTCAGTACTTC. The encoded protein is CASSLGVQGDIQYF. The J gene is TRBJ2-4, the V gene TRBV11-3; 7 bases line up with TRBD1. This CDR3 is built from 14 residues. Trimming cost V 5 bases and J 8 bases; bases outside gene matches: 9. The V gene's germline CDR1 is SGHNT and CDR2 YENEEA.

This clone occurred a few times. The chain has TRBV6-5 and TRBJ2-2, with TRBD1 matching 10 bases. J was trimmed by 3 bases and V by 6 bases; bases with no gene match: 4. The CDR3 runs to 15 residues. Germline CDR1 is MNHEY and CDR2 is SVGAGI. The CDR3 coding sequence is TGTGCCAGCAGCCCTGGGACAGGGGACACCGGGGAGCTGTTTTTT. This translates into CASSPGTGDTGELFF.

This sequence joins TRBV10-1 and TRBJ2-7; 7 nucleotides align to TRBD2. The germline CDR1 and CDR2 sequences are WNHNN and SYGVQD (reference sequence). This CDR3 comprises 14 residues. V lost 10 bases to trimming and J lost 5 bases; unmatched junction nucleotides: 14. The CDR3 protein is CANIEGREEHEQYF. DNA of the CDR3: TGCGCCAACATCGAGGGGAGGGAAGAACACGAGCAGTACTTC.

The rearrangement links TRBV18 to TRBJ2-3; the D gene is possibly TRBD1 (6 bases). Germline assignment: CDR1 KGHSH and CDR2 LQKENI. The ends were cut back, 3 bases at V and 6 bases at J, with 10 bases in the middle. This CDR3 is 13 amino acids long. The CDR3 coding sequence is TGTGCCAGCTCACCCCCCCAGGGGGATACGCAGTATTTT. Its translation is CASSPPQGDTQYF.

The chain carries TRBV15 and TRBJ1-4; 8 nucleotides agree with TRBD1. Germline CDR1 LNHNV, CDR2 YYDKDF (reference sequence). Trimming removed 5 bases from V and 7 bases from J; junction bases left unmatched: 6. CDR3 size: 14 residues. Here the CDR3 DNA reads TGTGCCACCAGCCCTAGACAGGGGAGTGAAAAACTGTTTTTT. Its translation: CATSPRQGSEKLFF. The variable domain in full, with the rest retrieved from reference TRBV15 and TRBJ1-4, is DAMVIQNPRYQVTQFGKPVTLSCSQTLNHNVMYWYQQKSSQAPKLLFHYYDKDFNNEADTPDNFQSRRPNTSFCFLDIRSPGLGDTAMYLCATSPRQGSEKLFFGSGTQLSVL.

This chain joins TRBV4-1 and TRBJ2-3; D is perhaps TRBD2 (7 bases). The CDR3 spans 17 residues. Germline CDR1 MGHRA, CDR2 YSYEKL. The V end was cut by 1 base, the J end by 4 bases, with 18 bases between. For the CDR3, the DNA is TGCGCCAGCAGCCAAGTACGAGGGGGGGCCAATTCAGATACGCAGTATTTT. Its protein product is CASSQVRGGANSDTQYF.

The chain links TRBV7-6 to TRBJ2-5; possibly TRBD1 for D (5 bases). Germline V CDR1 and CDR2: SGHVS, FNYEAQ. CDR3 size: 12 residues. V lost 2 bases and J lost 5, with 6 bases in between. DNA of the CDR3: TGTGCCAGCAGCTTATACAGGGAGACCCAGTACTTC. This encodes CASSLYRETQYF.

This chain connects TRBV27 to TRBJ1-1; weak D call: TRBD1 (5 bases). The CDR3 sequence is 12 residues long. Germline values: CDR1 MNHEY, CDR2 SMNVEV (reference sequence). V gave up 1 base and J gave up 7 bases, with 7 bases separating them. The chain's CDR3 is CASSLLGHEAFF. CDR3 DNA sequence: TGTGCCAGCAGTTTATTGGGGCATGAAGCTTTCTTT.

The rearrangement links TRBV4-1 to TRBJ1-4; TRBD1 aligns across 11 bases. This CDR3 spans 15 amino acids. The germline gives CDR1 MGHRA, CDR2 YSYEKL. Germline trimming cut 3 bases from V and 8 bases from J; bases unmatched to any gene: 5. CDR3 coding DNA: TGCGCCAGCAGCCAGGGACAGGGGGTCGGCGAAAAACTGTTTTTT. Protein sequence: CASSQGQGVGEKLFF.

This chain links TRBV5-8 with TRBJ2-1, with D possibly matching TRBD1 (8 bases). The CDR3 runs 16 residues. Per germline, CDR1 SGHTS and CDR2 YDEGEE. Deletions cut 4 bases from V and 0 bases from J, with 14 bases between. The chain's CDR3 is CASSGGDRSSYNEQFF. CDR3 bases: TGTGCCAGCAGCGGGGGGGACAGGAGCTCCTACAATGAGCAGTTCTTC.

The rearrangement links TRBV11-2 to TRBJ2-3, with D maybe TRBD1 (5 bases). V was pared by 1 base and J by 5 bases, with 7 bases between. The CDR3 has 13 residues. Germline V CDR1 and CDR2: SGHAT, FQNNGV. The CDR3 DNA follows: TGTGCCAGCAGCTTAGGGCAGGGAGATACGCAGTATTTT. Protein product: CASSLGQGDTQYF.

J is TRBJ2-1 and V is TRBV4-3; TRBD1 matches 9 bases. This CDR3 is 18 amino acids long. Germline-derived CDR1 and CDR2 are LGHNA and YSLEER. The ends lost 0 bases at V and 10 bases at J; junction bases unmatched: 16. CDR3 sequence reads: CASSQEVLIGTGFWEQFF. Here the CDR3 DNA reads TGCGCCAGCAGCCAAGAGGTGCTGATCGGGACAGGGTTTTGGGAGCAGTTCTTC.

The chain is built from TRBV9 and TRBJ2-2; D unclear. Germline V gene lookup returns CDR1 SGDLS and CDR2 YYNGEE. With 2 bases removed from V and 0 bases from J, the gap between germline ends came to 2 bases. This CDR3 comprises 13 residues. For the CDR3, the DNA is TGTGCCAGCAGCGTTACGAACACCGGGGAGCTGTTTTTT. Encoded protein: CASSVTNTGELFF.

The chain employs TRBV7-2 and TRBJ2-7; D possibly corresponds to TRBD1 (6 bases). From germline, CDR1 is SGHTA and CDR2 FQGNSA. CDR3 length: 16 residues. The V gene lost 3 bases and the J gene lost 7 bases, with 22 bases spanning the gap. CDR3 nucleotide sequence: TGTGCCAGCAGCTTCGAGACAGGATTGTTTACGGTAGAGCAGTACTTC. This translates into CASSFETGLFTVEQYF.

This chain connects TRBV30 to TRBJ1-2; TRBD1 is a possible D gene (6 bases). From germline, CDR1 is GTSNPN and CDR2 SVGIG (reference sequence). This CDR3 is built from 14 residues. Trimming removed 3 bases at V and 5 bases at J, with 16 bases between. CDR3 sequence reads: CAWRNLGQGYGYTF. The CDR3 DNA sequence: TGTGCCTGGAGAAACTTGGGACAAGGGTATGGCTACACCTTC. Supplemented by reference TRBV30 and TRBJ1-2, the full variable domain reads SQTIHQWPATLVQPVGSPLSLECTVEGTSNPNLYWYRQAAGRGLQLLFYSVGIGQISSEVPQNLSASRPQDRQFILSSKKLLLSDSGFYLCAWRNLGQGYGYTFGSGTRLTVV.

This chain uses TRBV28 with TRBJ2-5; maybe TRBD1 (6 bases). The CDR3 spans 14 residues. V gave up 2 bases and J gave up 1 base, with 8 bases separating them. CDR1 and CDR2 from the germline V gene are MDHEN and SYDVKM. Written as DNA, the CDR3 is TGTGCCAGCAGTTTAGAGGACAGCCAAGAGACCCAGTACTTC. As protein: CASSLEDSQETQYF.

V gene TRBV30 combines with J gene TRBJ2-5, with D maybe TRBD1 (5 bases). Germline V lookup: CDR1 GTSNPN, CDR2 SVGIG (reference sequence). With 2 bases removed from V and 5 bases from J, the gap between germline ends came to 9 bases. The CDR3 has 12 amino acids. CDR3 amino acids: CAWSWGSETQYF. The DNA of the CDR3 is TGTGCCTGGAGTTGGGGCTCGGAGACCCAGTACTTC.

The V call is TRBV7-8, the J call TRBJ1-6; 8 nucleotides match TRBD1. Trimming cost V 5 bases and J 7 bases; bases outside gene matches: 7. Germline lookup yields CDR1 SGHVS and CDR2 FQNEAQ. The CDR3 length is 15 residues. CDR3 loop: CASSPRQGSNSPLHF. CDR3 nucleotide sequence: TGTGCCAGCAGCCCCCGACAGGGGTCAAATTCACCCCTCCACTTT.

J is TRBJ2-1 and V is TRBV4-1, with D hard to call. The V gene lost 0 bases and the J gene lost 8 bases, with 11 bases spanning the gap. The germline V gene has CDR1 MGHRA and CDR2 YSYEKL. CDR3 length equals 14 residues. The CDR3: CASSQDMSSDEQFF. DNA for the CDR3: TGCGCCAGCAGCCAAGATATGAGTTCTGATGAGCAGTTCTTC.